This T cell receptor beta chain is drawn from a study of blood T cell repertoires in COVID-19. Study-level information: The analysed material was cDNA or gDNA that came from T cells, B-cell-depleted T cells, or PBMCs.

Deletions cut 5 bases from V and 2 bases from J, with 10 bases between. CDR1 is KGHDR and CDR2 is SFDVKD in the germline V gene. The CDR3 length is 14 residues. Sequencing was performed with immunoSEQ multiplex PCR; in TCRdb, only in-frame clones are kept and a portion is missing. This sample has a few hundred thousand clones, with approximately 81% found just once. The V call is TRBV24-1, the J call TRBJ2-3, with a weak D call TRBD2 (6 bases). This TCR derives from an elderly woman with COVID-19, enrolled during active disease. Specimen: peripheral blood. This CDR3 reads CATSVAGFTDTQYF. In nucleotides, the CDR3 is TGTGCCACCAGTGTGGCGGGGTTCACAGATACGCAGTATTTT.